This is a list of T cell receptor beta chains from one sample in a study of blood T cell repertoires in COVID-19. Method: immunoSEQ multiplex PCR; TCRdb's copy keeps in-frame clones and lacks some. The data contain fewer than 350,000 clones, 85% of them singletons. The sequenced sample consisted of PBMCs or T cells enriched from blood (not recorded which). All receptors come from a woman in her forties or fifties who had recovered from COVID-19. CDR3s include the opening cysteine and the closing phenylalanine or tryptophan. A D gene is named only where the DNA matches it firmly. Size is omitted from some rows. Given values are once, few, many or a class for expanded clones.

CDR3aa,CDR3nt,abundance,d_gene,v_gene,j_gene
CSVRTGADETQYF,TGCAGCGTTAGGACAGGGGCTGACGAGACCCAGTACTTC,NA,TRBD1,TRBV29-1,TRBJ2-5
CATSETGTSGFDTQYF,TGTGCCACCAGTGAAACCGGGACTAGCGGTTTCGATACGCAGTATTTT,NA,TRBD2,TRBV24-1,TRBJ2-3
CASSPPGQGLEQYF,TGTGCCAGTAGCCCACCGGGACAGGGGCTCGAGCAGTACTTC,NA,TRBD1,TRBV19,TRBJ2-7
CAWSTGTGGRDEQFF,TGTGCCTGGAGTACCGGGACAGGGGGTCGGGATGAGCAGTTCTTC,NA,TRBD1,TRBV30,TRBJ2-1
CASSRFSGGAKETQYF,TGTGCCAGCAGCCGGTTCAGCGGGGGGGCTAAAGAGACCCAGTACTTC,NA,TRBD2,TRBV3-1/TRBV3-2,TRBJ2-5
CASSPDRANEKLFF,TGTGCCAGCAGCCCGGACAGGGCTAATGAAAAACTGTTTTTT,NA,TRBD1,TRBV7-2,TRBJ1-4
CASSKRLGAGYSNQPQHF,TGTGCCAGCAGCAAAAGATTGGGGGCGGGTTATAGCAATCAGCCCCAGCATTTT,NA,NA,TRBV13,TRBJ1-5
CSVGGADEQYF,TGCAGTGTTGGGGGGGCCGACGAGCAGTACTTC,NA,NA,TRBV20-1,TRBJ2-7
CASSISRNTGELFF,TGTGCCAGTAGTATTTCCAGGAACACCGGGGAGCTGTTTTTT,medium-sized,NA,TRBV19,TRBJ2-2
CASSFQGFNQPQHF,TGTGCCAGCAGTTTCCAGGGATTCAATCAGCCCCAGCATTTT,NA,NA,TRBV27,TRBJ1-5
CASSARDSLTGELFF,TGTGCCAGCAGCGCCAGGGACTCACTCACCGGGGAGCTGTTTTTT,NA,NA,TRBV9,TRBJ2-2
CASSPGDTEAFF,TGTGCCAGCAGTCCGGGGGACACTGAAGCTTTCTTT,many,NA,TRBV12-3/TRBV12-4,TRBJ1-1
CASSLVRGDYNSPLHF,TGTGCCAGCAGCTTAGTACGGGGGGACTATAATTCACCCCTCCACTTT,NA,NA,TRBV7-6,TRBJ1-6
CASSVAGVNEQYF,TGTGCCAGCAGTGTGGCGGGAGTCAACGAGCAGTACTTC,NA,TRBD2,TRBV2,TRBJ2-7
CASSLRPGLGYEQYF,TGTGCCAGCAGCTTACGTCCGGGACTAGGGTACGAGCAGTACTTC,NA,TRBD2,TRBV7-2,TRBJ2-7
CASSPGVSGSQPQHF,TGCGCCAGCAGCCCGGGGGTATCAGGGAGTCAGCCCCAGCATTTT,NA,NA,TRBV4-1,TRBJ1-5
CASSPEAAGGGPDTQYF,TGTGCCAGCAGCCCGGAAGCAGCAGGGGGAGGTCCAGATACGCAGTATTTT,NA,NA,TRBV11-3,TRBJ2-3
CASSPARLATNNEQFF,TGTGCCAGCAGCCCCGCGAGACTAGCGACAAACAATGAGCAGTTCTTC,NA,TRBD2,TRBV6-2/TRBV6-3,TRBJ2-1
CASSILGQRNTEAFF,TGTGCCAGCAGCATACTCGGACAGCGGAACACTGAAGCTTTCTTT,once,NA,TRBV2,TRBJ1-1
CASSPALVRGLEKLFF,TGTGCCAGCAGTCCCGCGCTTGTCAGGGGGCTGGAAAAACTGTTTTTT,NA,TRBD1,TRBV5-8,TRBJ1-4
CASSFTRAPFYGYTF,TGTGCCAGCAGTTTCACGAGGGCACCCTTCTATGGCTACACCTTC,once,NA,TRBV6-5,TRBJ1-2
CATSRMVGGLNEQYF,TGTGCCACCAGCAGGATGGTAGGGGGTTTGAACGAGCAGTACTTC,few,NA,TRBV15,TRBJ2-7
CASRKTGGAGEAFF,TGTGCCAGCAGAAAAACAGGGGGCGCGGGTGAAGCTTTCTTT,once,TRBD1,TRBV9,TRBJ1-1
CAWSRTGVPEAFF,TGTGCCTGGAGTCGAACAGGGGTCCCTGAAGCTTTCTTT,once,TRBD1,TRBV30,TRBJ1-1
CASSLSRGFLNTEAFF,TGTGCCAGCAGCCTGAGCAGGGGCTTCTTGAACACTGAAGCTTTCTTT,NA,NA,TRBV11-2,TRBJ1-1
CATHRGPDFAFF,TGTGCCACCCACAGGGGGCCGGATTTCGCTTTCTTT,NA,TRBD1,TRBV11-1,TRBJ1-1